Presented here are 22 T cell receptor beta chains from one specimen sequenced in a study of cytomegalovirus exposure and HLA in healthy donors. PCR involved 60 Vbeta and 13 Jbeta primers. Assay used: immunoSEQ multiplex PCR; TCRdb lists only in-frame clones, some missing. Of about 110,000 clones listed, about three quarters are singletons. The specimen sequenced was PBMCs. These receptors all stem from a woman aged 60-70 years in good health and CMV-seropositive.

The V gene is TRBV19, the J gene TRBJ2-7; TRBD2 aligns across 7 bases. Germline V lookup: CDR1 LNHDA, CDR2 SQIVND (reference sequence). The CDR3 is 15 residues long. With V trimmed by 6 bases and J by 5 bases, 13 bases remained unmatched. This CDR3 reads CASSLTPGDYDEQYF. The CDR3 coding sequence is TGTGCCAGTAGCCTCACTCCGGGGGACTACGACGAGCAGTACTTC.

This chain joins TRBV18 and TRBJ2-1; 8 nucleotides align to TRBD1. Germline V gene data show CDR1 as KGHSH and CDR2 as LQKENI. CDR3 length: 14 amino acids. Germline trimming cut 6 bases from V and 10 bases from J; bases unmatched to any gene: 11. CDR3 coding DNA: TGTGCCAGCTCCCCGGACAGGGCCTCGGGGGAGCAGTTCTTC. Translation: CASSPDRASGEQFF.

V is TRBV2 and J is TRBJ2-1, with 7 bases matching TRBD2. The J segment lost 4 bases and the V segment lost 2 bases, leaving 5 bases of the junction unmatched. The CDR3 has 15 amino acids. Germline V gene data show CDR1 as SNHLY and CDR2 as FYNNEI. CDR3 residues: CASSETAGPYNEQFF. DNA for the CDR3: TGTGCCAGCAGTGAAACAGCGGGGCCATACAATGAGCAGTTCTTC.

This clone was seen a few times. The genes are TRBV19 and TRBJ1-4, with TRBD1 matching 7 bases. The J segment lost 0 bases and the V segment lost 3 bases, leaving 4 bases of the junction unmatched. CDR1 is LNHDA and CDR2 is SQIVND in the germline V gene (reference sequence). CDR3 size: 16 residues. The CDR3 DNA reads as TGTGCCAGTAGTATCGGGACAGACACAACTAATGAAAAACTGTTTTTT. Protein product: CASSIGTDTTNEKLFF.

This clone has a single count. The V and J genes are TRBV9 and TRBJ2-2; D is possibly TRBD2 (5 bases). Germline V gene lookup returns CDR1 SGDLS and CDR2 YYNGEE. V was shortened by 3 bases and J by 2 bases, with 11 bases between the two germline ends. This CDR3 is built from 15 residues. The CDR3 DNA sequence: TGTGCCAGCAGCGGCACTAGTCCCAACACCGGGGAGCTGTTTTTT. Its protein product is CASSGTSPNTGELFF.

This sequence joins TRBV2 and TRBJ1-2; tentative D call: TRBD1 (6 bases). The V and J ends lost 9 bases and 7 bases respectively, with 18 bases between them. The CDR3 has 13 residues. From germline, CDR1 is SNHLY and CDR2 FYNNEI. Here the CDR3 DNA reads TGTGCCAGAGAGCGGGGGCCGAATCGTGGCTACACCTTC. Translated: CARERGPNRGYTF.

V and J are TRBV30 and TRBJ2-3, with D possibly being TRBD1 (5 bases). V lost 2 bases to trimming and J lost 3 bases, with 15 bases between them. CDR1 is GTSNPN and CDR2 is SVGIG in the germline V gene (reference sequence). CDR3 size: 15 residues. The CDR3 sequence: CAWSSRGSSTDTQYF. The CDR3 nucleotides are TGTGCCTGGAGTTCAAGGGGAAGTTCAACAGATACGCAGTATTTT.

The CDR3 loop is CASSVAGTSISEQYF. CDR3 in DNA: TGTGCCAGCAGCGTAGCCGGGACTAGTATCAGCGAGCAGTACTTC. J is TRBJ2-5 and V is TRBV9; 8 bases are shared with TRBD2. The J call is uncertain, as TRBJ2-7 better fits the DNA end. This CDR3 has 15 amino acids. Germline loops: CDR1 SGDLS, CDR2 YYNGEE.

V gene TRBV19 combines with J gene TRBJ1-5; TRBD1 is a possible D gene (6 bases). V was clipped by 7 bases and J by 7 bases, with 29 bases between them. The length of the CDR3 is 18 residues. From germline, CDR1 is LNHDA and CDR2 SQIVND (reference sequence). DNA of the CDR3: TGTGCCAGTACCCCAGGACCGGGGGGCGCAGAGTCCCAACAGCCCCAGCATTTT. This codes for CASTPGPGGAESQQPQHF.

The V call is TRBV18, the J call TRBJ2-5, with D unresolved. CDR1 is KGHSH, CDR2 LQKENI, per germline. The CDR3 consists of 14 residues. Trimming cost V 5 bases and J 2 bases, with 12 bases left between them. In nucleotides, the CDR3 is TGTGCCAGCTCATTAGGAGAAACTCAAGAGACCCAGTACTTC. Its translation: CASSLGETQETQYF.

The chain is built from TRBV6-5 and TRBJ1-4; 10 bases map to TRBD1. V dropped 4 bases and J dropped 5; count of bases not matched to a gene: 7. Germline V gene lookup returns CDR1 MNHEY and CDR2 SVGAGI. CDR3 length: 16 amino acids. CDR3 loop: CASSSLGQGENEKLFF. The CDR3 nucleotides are TGTGCCAGCAGTTCACTCGGACAGGGGGAGAATGAAAAACTGTTTTTT.

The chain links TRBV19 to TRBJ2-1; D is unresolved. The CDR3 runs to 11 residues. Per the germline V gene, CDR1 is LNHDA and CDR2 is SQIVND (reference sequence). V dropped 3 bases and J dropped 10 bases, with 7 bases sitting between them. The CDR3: CASSIYSEQFF. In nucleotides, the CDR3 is TGTGCCAGTAGTATCTACTCAGAGCAGTTCTTC.

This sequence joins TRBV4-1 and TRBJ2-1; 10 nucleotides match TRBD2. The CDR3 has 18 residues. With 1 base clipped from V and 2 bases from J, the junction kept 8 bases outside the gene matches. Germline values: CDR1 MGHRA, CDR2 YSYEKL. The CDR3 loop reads CASSQVLASGSPYNEQFF. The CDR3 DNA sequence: TGCGCCAGCAGCCAAGTTTTGGCTAGCGGGAGCCCCTACAATGAGCAGTTCTTC.

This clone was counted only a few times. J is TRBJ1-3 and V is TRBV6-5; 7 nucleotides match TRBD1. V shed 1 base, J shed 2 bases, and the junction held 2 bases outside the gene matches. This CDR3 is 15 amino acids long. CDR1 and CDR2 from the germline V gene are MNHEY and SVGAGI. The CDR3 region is CASSYFRGAGNTIYF. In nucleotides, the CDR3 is TGTGCCAGCAGTTACTTCAGGGGGGCTGGAAACACCATATATTTT.

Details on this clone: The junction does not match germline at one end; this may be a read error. The CDR3 loop is CASSDPGTSFDTRYF. The CDR3 bases are TGTGCCAGCAGTGATCCTGGGACTAGCTTTGATACGCGGTATTTT. The chain joins TRBV6-1 to TRBJ2-3, with 9 bases that match TRBD2. CDR3 length: 15 residues. Germline assignment: CDR1 MNHNS and CDR2 SASEGT.

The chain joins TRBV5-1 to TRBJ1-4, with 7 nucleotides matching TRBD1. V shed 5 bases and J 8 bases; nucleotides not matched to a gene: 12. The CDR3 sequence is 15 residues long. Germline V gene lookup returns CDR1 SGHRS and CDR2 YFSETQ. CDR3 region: CASSLGTDRIEKLFF. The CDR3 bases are TGCGCCAGCAGTCTTGGGACAGATCGGATAGAAAAACTGTTTTTT.

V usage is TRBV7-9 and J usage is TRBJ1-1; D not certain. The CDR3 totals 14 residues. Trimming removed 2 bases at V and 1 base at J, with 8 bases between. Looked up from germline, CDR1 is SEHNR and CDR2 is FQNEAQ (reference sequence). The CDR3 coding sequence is TGTGCCAGCAGCTTACATCTAAGGAACACTGAAGCTTTCTTT. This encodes CASSLHLRNTEAFF.

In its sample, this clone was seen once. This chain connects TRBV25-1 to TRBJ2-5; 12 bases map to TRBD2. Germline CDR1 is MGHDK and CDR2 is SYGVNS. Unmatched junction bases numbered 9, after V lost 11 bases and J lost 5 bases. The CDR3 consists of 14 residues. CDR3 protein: CARPLLAGGETQYF. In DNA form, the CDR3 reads TGTGCCCGACCCCTCCTAGCGGGGGGGGAGACCCAGTACTTC.

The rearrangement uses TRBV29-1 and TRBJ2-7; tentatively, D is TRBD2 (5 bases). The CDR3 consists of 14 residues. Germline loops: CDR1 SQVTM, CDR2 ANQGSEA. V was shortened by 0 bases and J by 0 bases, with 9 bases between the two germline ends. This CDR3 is CSVEDGIFSYEQYF. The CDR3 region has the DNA TGCAGCGTTGAAGACGGGATATTCTCCTACGAGCAGTACTTC.

The CDR3 region has the DNA TGCGCCAGCAGCCGAGGGACTTCGCAGGAATCTAACTATGGCTACACCTTC. This translates into CASSRGTSQESNYGYTF. The V gene is TRBV5-1, the J gene TRBJ1-2; tentative D call: TRBD1 (5 bases). Germline assignment: CDR1 SGHRS and CDR2 YFSETQ. Trimming pared 4 bases from V and 0 bases from J, leaving 19 bases between. This CDR3 comprises 17 residues. The full variable domain, its missing parts supplied by reference TRBV5-1 and TRBJ1-2, is KAGVTQTPRYLIKTRGQQVTLSCSPISGHRSVSWYQQTPGQGLQFLFEYFSETQRNKGNFPGRFSGRQFSNSRSEMNVSTLELGDSALYLCASSRGTSQESNYGYTFGSGTRLTVV.

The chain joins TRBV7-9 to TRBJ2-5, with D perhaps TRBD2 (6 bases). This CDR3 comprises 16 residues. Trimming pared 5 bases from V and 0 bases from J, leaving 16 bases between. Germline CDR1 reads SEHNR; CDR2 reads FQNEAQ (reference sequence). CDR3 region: CASSQGLPTYQETQYF. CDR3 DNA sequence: TGTGCCAGCAGCCAGGGACTTCCCACATACCAAGAGACCCAGTACTTC. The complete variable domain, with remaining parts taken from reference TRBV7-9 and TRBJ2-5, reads DTGVSQNPRHKITKRGQNVTFRCDPISEHNRLYWYRQTLGQGPEFLTYFQNEAQLEKSRLLSDRFSAERPKGSFSTLEIQRTEQGDSAMYLCASSQGLPTYQETQYFGPGTRLLVL.

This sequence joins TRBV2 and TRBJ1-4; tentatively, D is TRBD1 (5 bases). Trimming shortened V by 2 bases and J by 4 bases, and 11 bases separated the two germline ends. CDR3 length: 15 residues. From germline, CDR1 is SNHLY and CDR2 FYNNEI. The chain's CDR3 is CASSEYQGLNEKLFF. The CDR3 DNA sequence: TGTGCCAGCAGTGAATACCAGGGACTTAATGAAAAACTGTTTTTT. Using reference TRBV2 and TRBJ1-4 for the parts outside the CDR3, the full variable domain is EPEVTQTPSHQVTQMGQEVILRCVPISNHLYFYWYRQILGQKVEFLVSFYNNEISEKSEIFDDQFSVERPDGSNFTLKIRSTKLEDSAMYFCASSEYQGLNEKLFFGSGTQLSVL.